This record concerns one T cell receptor beta chain sequence. Its matching antigen is unknown. V lost 6 bases and J lost 5, with 10 bases in between. The CDR3 is 12 amino acids. The germline V gene has CDR1 SGHVS and CDR2 FNYEAQ. Using immunoSEQ multiplex PCR, the repertoire was profiled, and TCRdb retains in-frame clones only, with some absent. This sample yields fewer than 6,500 clones, of which more than 60% are seen a single time; 22% belongs to the top ten. This entry belongs to a study of immune cell composition in non-small cell lung cancer. General observations from the study: Lung adenocarcinomas had lower top 10 clone scores and clonality than squamous tumours.

The chain is built from TRBV7-6 and TRBJ2-5; D remains ambiguous. The TCR comes from a human donor with non-small cell lung cancer. Sequencing input: lung tumor tissue. The CDR3 spells CASSSIRETQYF. The CDR3 bases are TGTGCCAGCAGTTCCATACGGGAGACCCAGTACTTC.